A selection of T cell receptor beta chains follows, all from one sample in a study of T-cell memory formation after mild COVID-19. Each CDR3 protein is one row after TCRdb ran MiXCR on the 5' RACE reads. Among fewer than 650,000 distinct CDR3 sequences listed, roughly 20% were seen once. The sample was PBMCs or a T cell subset sorted from them (not recorded which). The receptors derive from an adult woman who had mild COVID-19 (a few samples of this study predate the infection). Cell type and time point are not known. The CDR3 runs from the conserved cysteine through the conserved F or W. Each record gives: J gene, D gene, clone size, V gene, CDR3 DNA, CDR3 protein. D genes are given only for firm matches. Clone size is shown for a subset of rows, as once, few, many or a class of expanded clone.

>TRBJ2-6|.|few|TRBV6-4
TGTGCCAGCAGTGACTCAGTACTCTCTGGGGCCAACGTCCTGACTTTC
CASSDSVLSGANVLTF
>TRBJ2-5|TRBD2|once|TRBV27
TGTGCCAGCGGACTAGCGGAGGGCTCCCAGTACTTC
CASGLAEGSQYF
>TRBJ1-1|TRBD1|many|TRBV4-3
TGCGCCAGCAGCCAAGATAGGGGACAGGAAGCTTTCTTT
CASSQDRGQEAFF
>TRBJ2-6|.|few|TRBV6-1
TGTGCCAGCCGGACCCCTGGGGCCAACGTCCTGACTTTC
CASRTPGANVLTF
>TRBJ2-2|TRBD2|few|TRBV4-3
TGCGCCAGCAGCCAAGGGCTCCTACTAGCGGGTGCGAACACCGGGGAGCTGTTTTTT
CASSQGLLLAGANTGELFF
>TRBJ1-1|.|many|TRBV7-6
TGTGCCAGCAGCTCCCGAGGGGGTGAAGCTTTCTTT
CASSSRGGEAFF
>TRBJ1-6|TRBD1|.|TRBV6-5
TGTGCCAGCAGAGGACAGGGGACGGATTCACCCCTCCACTTT
CASRGQGTDSPLHF
>TRBJ1-2|TRBD1|few|TRBV3-1
TGTGCCAGCAGCCAAGCTTCGCGGGGACAGGGCTATGGCTACACCTTC
CASSQASRGQGYGYTF
>TRBJ2-7|.|.|TRBV6-2/TRBV6-3
TGTGCCACCCAGGACAGAAGATCCTACGAGCAGTACTTC
CATQDRRSYEQYF
>TRBJ1-2|.|.|TRBV5-6
TGTGCCAGCAGCCTCGATATATTGGAATATGGCTACACCTTC
CASSLDILEYGYTF
>TRBJ1-1|TRBD1|.|TRBV20-1
TGCAGTGGCACGACAGGGTCCTTGAACACTGAAGCTTTCTTT
CSGTTGSLNTEAFF
>TRBJ2-3|TRBD2|few|TRBV5-1
TGCGCCAGCAGCCAGGGACTAGCGGCTAGCACAGATACGCAGTATTTT
CASSQGLAASTDTQYF
>TRBJ1-5|.|few|TRBV29-1
TGCAGCTTCAGTGAGAATAGCAATCAGCCCCAGCATTTT
CSFSENSNQPQHF
>TRBJ1-1|.|.|TRBV2
TGTGCCAGCAGTTCTGTGTCCACTGAAGCTTTCTTT
CASSSVSTEAFF
>TRBJ2-7|.|.|TRBV6-1
TGTGCCAGCAGTGAGTGGGGAAACTACGAGCAGTACTTC
CASSEWGNYEQYF
>TRBJ2-7|.|.|TRBV24-1
TGTGCCACCAGTGGGGGTAAGCGCTACGAGCAGTACTTC
CATSGGKRYEQYF
>TRBJ2-7|TRBD2|many|TRBV7-9
TGTGCCAGCAGCTCCACTAGCGGGATTTACGAGCAGTACTTC
CASSSTSGIYEQYF
>TRBJ2-3|.|few|TRBV18
TGTGCCAGCTCCCCGGGCACCACAGATACGCAGTATTTT
CASSPGTTDTQYF
>TRBJ2-7|TRBD1|.|TRBV14
TGTGCCAGCAGCCAAGATCTACTTGGACAGGGGACCTACGAGCAGTACTTC
CASSQDLLGQGTYEQYF
>TRBJ2-3|TRBD2|.|TRBV6-4
TGTGCCAGCACCGAGAAGGCTAGCGGGGGGGCCGGCGCAGATACGCAGTATTTT
CASTEKASGGAGADTQYF
>TRBJ1-1|.|few|TRBV14
TGTGCCAGCAGCCAAGATATCCGAGAGCTCCCGGGCACTGAAGCTTTCTTT
CASSQDIRELPGTEAFF
>TRBJ1-5|TRBD1|few|TRBV6-5
TGTGCCAGCAGTTACGCCGGGACAGTTACCAATCAGCCCCAGCATTTT
CASSYAGTVTNQPQHF
>TRBJ1-5|TRBD1|.|TRBV7-6
TGTGCCAGCAGCCTAGGGGGTGGTCAGGGGGTTCAGCCCCAGCATTTT
CASSLGGGQGVQPQHF
>TRBJ2-1|.|many|TRBV12-5
TGTGCTAGTGGTGACCGGGGCGGTGAGCAGTTCTTC
CASGDRGGEQFF
>TRBJ2-3|TRBD2|few|TRBV7-8
TGTGCCAGCAGCTGGACTAGCGGGAGTGGTGGCACAGATACGCAGTATTTT
CASSWTSGSGGTDTQYF
>TRBJ2-7|TRBD1|.|TRBV5-1
TGCGCCAGCAGCTACGATGCCCGGACAGGGGGCTACGAGCAGTACTTC
CASSYDARTGGYEQYF
>TRBJ1-1|.|.|TRBV9
TGTGCCAGCAGCGTTGGGGGGCAAGGCACTGAAGCTTTCTTT
CASSVGGQGTEAFF
>TRBJ1-1|.|few|TRBV10-2
TGCGCCAGCAATCTGGGGGGGAACACTGAAGCTTTCTTT
CASNLGGNTEAFF
>TRBJ2-7|.|few|TRBV5-6
TGTGCCAGCACGTCCCTAGCTTTGGCCGAGCAGTACTTC
CASTSLALAEQYF
>TRBJ2-3|.|.|TRBV23-1
TGCGCCAGCAGTCAATCACCTGGAATCACAGATACGCAGTATTTT
CASSQSPGITDTQYF
>TRBJ1-6|TRBD1|many|TRBV27
TGTGCCAGCAGTCCGCGACAGGGGCAAGGCTCCTATAATTCACCCCTCCACTTT
CASSPRQGQGSYNSPLHF
>TRBJ2-7|.|.|TRBV7-8
TGTGCCAGCAGCTTTGGTCTCTACGAGCAGTACTTC
CASSFGLYEQYF
>TRBJ1-5|TRBD1|once|TRBV6-1
TGTGCCAGCAGTGGGGTGACAGGGGGCTCAAATCAGCCCCAGCATTTT
CASSGVTGGSNQPQHF
>TRBJ2-7|TRBD2|few|TRBV7-9
TGTGCCAGCAGCTTGACGACTAGCGGAAGCTCCTACGAGCAGTACTTC
CASSLTTSGSSYEQYF
>TRBJ2-5|.|few|TRBV12-3/TRBV12-4
TGTGCCAGCAGTTTAGGAATAGGCCTCGGGGAGACCCAGTACTTC
CASSLGIGLGETQYF
>TRBJ2-3|.|.|TRBV11-2
TGTGCCAGCAGCTTAGATGTCCAGCTCCCAGATACGCAGTATTTT
CASSLDVQLPDTQYF
>TRBJ1-1|TRBD1|once|TRBV12-3/TRBV12-4
TGTGCCAGCACCCTGACAGGGCTCTTTGGTGAAGCTTTCTTT
CASTLTGLFGEAFF
>TRBJ2-1|.|.|TRBV5-1
TGCGCCAGCAGCTCGGACACCACCTACAATGAGCAGTTCTTC
CASSSDTTYNEQFF
>TRBJ1-2|TRBD1|few|TRBV5-1
TGCGCCAGCAGCGGGCAGGGGGATGGCTACACCTTC
CASSGQGDGYTF
>TRBJ2-7|.|few|TRBV5-1
TGCGCCAGCGGTGTACAGGCCCACGAGCAGTACTTC
CASGVQAHEQYF